The 18 T cell receptor beta chains in this list originate from one sample, sequenced in a study of blood T cell repertoires in COVID-19. Libraries were prepared by immunoSEQ multiplex PCR; TCRdb keeps only in-frame clonotypes and omits some of them. The table has some 260,000 clones, over 75% seen once. Sequenced material: peripheral blood. The receptors shown here come from a woman in her seventies with COVID-19, enrolled during active disease.

This clone appeared once. The V call is TRBV5-4, the J call TRBJ2-7, with 8 nucleotides matching TRBD2. J lost 2 bases, V lost 0 bases, and 7 bases had no gene match. The length of the CDR3 is 16 residues. The germline CDR1 and CDR2 sequences are SGHNT and YYREEE (reference sequence). Here the CDR3 reads CASSLANSGIAYEQYF. The CDR3 nucleotides are TGTGCCAGCAGCTTGGCAAATAGCGGGATCGCCTACGAGCAGTACTTC.

This chain joins TRBV4-2 and TRBJ1-3, with a tentative D call TRBD1 (6 bases). The CDR3 sequence is 18 residues long. V was cut by 0 bases and J by 0 bases, with 15 bases left in between. Looked up from germline, CDR1 is LGHNA and CDR2 is YNFKEQ. CDR3 sequence: CASSQETGQRFSGNTIYF. The CDR3 DNA sequence: TGTGCCAGCAGCCAAGAGACGGGACAAAGGTTCTCTGGAAACACCATATATTTT.

This chain connects TRBV18 to TRBJ2-7, with TRBD2 matching over 9 bases. The V gene end was trimmed by 0 bases and the J gene end by 0 bases; junction bases not matched to a gene: 6. The CDR3 consists of 17 residues. The germline V gene encodes CDR1 KGHSH and CDR2 LQKENI. CDR3 in DNA: TGTGCCAGCTCACCACCTTCGGCGGGAGGGCGCTCCTACGAGCAGTACTTC. Amino acids: CASSPPSAGGRSYEQYF.

The chain employs TRBV5-1 and TRBJ2-1, with 8 bases aligning to TRBD2. This CDR3 is 16 amino acids long. Germline-derived CDR1 and CDR2 are SGHRS and YFSETQ. V gave up 0 bases and J gave up 8 bases; unmatched junction bases: 10. Here the CDR3 reads CASSLASGRARDEQFF. The CDR3 DNA reads as TGCGCCAGCAGCTTGGCCTCCGGGAGGGCCAGGGATGAGCAGTTCTTC.

The chain has TRBV6-5 and TRBJ2-1; D gene unclear. CDR1 and CDR2 (germline): MNHEY, SVGAGI. This CDR3 comprises 12 residues. The ends were cut back, 9 bases at V and 8 bases at J, with 14 bases in the middle. CDR3 bases: TGTGCCAGTCGGAACCCCGAGGATGAGCAGTTCTTC. Its protein is CASRNPEDEQFF.

Concerning this clone: The junction does not match germline at one end; this may be a read error. The chain joins TRBV6-5 to TRBJ1-2, with 7 bases aligning to TRBD1. Germline-derived CDR1 and CDR2 are MNHEY and SVGAGI. The CDR3 consists of 14 residues. CDR3 protein: CASSYRGRWYAYTF. The CDR3 DNA reads TGTGCCAGCAGTTACAGGGGGCGATGGTATGCCTACACCTTC.

The chain has TRBV21-1 and TRBJ2-2; TRBD2, the D gene given by the table, was not confirmed from the DNA. TRBV21-1 is assigned pseudogene status. The CDR3 sequence is 20 residues long. Here the CDR3 DNA reads TGTGCCAGCAGCCAACCGACTAGCGGGAGTCTAAGTGGGCTCACCGGGGAGCTGTTTTTT. It yields the protein CASSQPTSGSLSGLTGELFF.

This clone was counted only a few times. The rearrangement links TRBV30 to TRBJ1-5; D gene ambiguous. Germline V CDR1 and CDR2: GTSNPN, SVGIG (reference sequence). This CDR3 has 14 amino acids. V was clipped by 0 bases and J by 4 bases, with 10 bases between them. In nucleotides, the CDR3 is TGTGCCTGGAGTGTCGTCCAGATTAATCAGCCCCAGCATTTT. Its protein product is CAWSVVQINQPQHF.

This clone occurred once. The chain combines TRBV6-5 with TRBJ2-2; no firm D call. The germline V gene encodes CDR1 MNHEY and CDR2 SVGAGI. The CDR3 consists of 11 residues. V was shortened by 6 bases and J by 7 bases, with 6 bases between the two germline ends. The CDR3 sequence is CASRAVGELFF. CDR3 in DNA: TGTGCCAGCAGGGCCGTCGGGGAGCTGTTTTTT.

The chain is built from TRBV7-9 and TRBJ1-4; 8 bases fit TRBD1. Germline V gives CDR1 SEHNR, CDR2 FQNEAQ (reference sequence). This CDR3 has 16 residues. V dropped 0 bases and J dropped 7; count of bases not matched to a gene: 7. The CDR3 DNA follows: TGTGCCAGCAGCTTAGCGCTGACAGGGGTGGGTGAAAAACTGTTTTTT. It specifies CASSLALTGVGEKLFF.

This clone appeared once. The chain has TRBV15 and TRBJ1-4; D gene ambiguous. This CDR3 spans 12 amino acids. The V and J ends lost 9 bases and 8 bases respectively, with 13 bases between them. In germline, CDR1 is LNHNV, CDR2 YYDKDF (reference sequence). This chain's CDR3 is CATAREGEKLFF. The CDR3 DNA reads TGTGCCACTGCTAGGGAGGGCGAAAAACTGTTTTTT.

The V and J genes are TRBV6-2 or TRBV6-3 and TRBJ2-7, with 13 bases identical to TRBD2. CDR1 and CDR2 from the germline V gene are MNHEY and SVGEGT. The CDR3 loop spans 16 amino acids. Trimming took 6 bases from V and 3 from J; bases not matched to a gene: 8. CDR3 residues: CASSAPGLAGFYEQYF. The CDR3 DNA sequence: TGTGCCAGCAGCGCTCCGGGACTAGCGGGGTTCTACGAGCAGTACTTC.

Only a few counts were recorded for this clone. This chain connects TRBV28 to TRBJ1-2, with TRBD1 identical over 7 bases. Trimming took 1 base from V and 7 from J; bases not matched to a gene: 6. The germline gives CDR1 MDHEN, CDR2 SYDVKM. This CDR3 is 14 amino acids long. The CDR3 here is CASSLYSTGVGYTF. The DNA for the CDR3 is TGTGCCAGCAGTTTATACAGTACAGGGGTTGGCTACACCTTC.

V is TRBV3-1 (or the pseudogene TRBV3-2) and J is TRBJ2-3; TRBD2 might be the D (5 bases). In germline, CDR1 is LGHDT, CDR2 YNNKEL (reference sequence). Trimming took 0 bases from V and 3 from J, leaving 10 bases between them. The CDR3 is 15 amino acids. This chain's CDR3 is CASSQDSLATDTQYF. The CDR3, as DNA: TGTGCCAGCAGCCAAGATTCGCTAGCAACAGATACGCAGTATTTT.

This clone was detected a few times. This chain connects TRBV19 to TRBJ2-7; D is undetermined. V lost 5 bases to trimming and J lost 3 bases, with 5 bases between them. CDR1 and CDR2 from the germline V gene are LNHDA and SQIVND (reference sequence). The CDR3 contains 11 residues. The CDR3 spells CASSSRYEQYF. CDR3 nucleotides: TGTGCCAGTAGTTCCCGCTACGAGCAGTACTTC.

This clone was detected only once. This rearrangement joins TRBV7-9 to TRBJ2-1, with 9 bases that match TRBD2. Germline V gene sequence: CDR1 SEHNR, CDR2 FQNEAQ (reference sequence). J was trimmed by 8 bases and V by 1 base; bases with no gene match: 12. CDR3 length: 17 amino acids. The CDR3 bases are TGTGCCAGCAGCTTAGGGGAGGCGGGAGGGCCGGTCTATGAGCAGTTCTTC. Encoded protein: CASSLGEAGGPVYEQFF.

The chain joins TRBV27 to TRBJ2-7; TRBD1 matches at 7 bases. The germline V gene has CDR1 MNHEY and CDR2 SMNVEV (reference sequence). The CDR3 contains 13 residues. The J segment lost 3 bases and the V segment lost 2 bases, leaving 1 base of the junction unmatched. The CDR3 nucleotides read TGTGCCAGCAGTTTAGGGACAGACTACGAGCAGTACTTC. It codes for CASSLGTDYEQYF.

The chain carries TRBV4-2 and TRBJ2-1; 8 bases agree with TRBD2. CDR1 and CDR2 (germline): LGHNA, YNFKEQ. J was trimmed by 0 bases and V by 0 bases; bases with no gene match: 10. There are 19 residues in the CDR3. The CDR3 DNA reads TGTGCCAGCAGCCAAGATCGGCGTAGCGGGACTCTCTCCTACAATGAGCAGTTCTTC. It is translated as CASSQDRRSGTLSYNEQFF.